The 10 T cell receptor beta chains below come from one sample, sequenced in a study of blood T cell repertoires in COVID-19. Clones were read by immunoSEQ multiplex PCR, and TCRdb kept only the in-frame ones, dropping some. In the table there are over 150,000 clones, 70% to 90% of which are singletons. Specimen: peripheral blood. These receptors came from a man in his 70s with active or convalescent COVID-19.

The chain combines TRBV6-2 or TRBV6-3 with TRBJ1-2; 8 bases are a match to TRBD1. CDR1 and CDR2 from the germline V gene are MNHEY and SVGEGT. V was clipped by 6 bases and J by 8 bases; unmatched bases: 17. The CDR3 loop spans 16 amino acids. CDR3 amino acids: CASSPIHLTGEEGYTF. CDR3 in DNA: TGTGCCAGCAGCCCCATTCACCTGACAGGGGAGGAAGGCTACACCTTC.

This chain connects TRBV3-1 (or the pseudogene TRBV3-2) to TRBJ2-2, with 7 nucleotides matching TRBD2. Germline V CDR1 and CDR2: LGHDT, YNNKEL (reference sequence). V lost 10 bases to trimming and J lost 12 bases; unmatched junction nucleotides: 8. The CDR3 runs to 11 residues. The CDR3: CAILAGEKLFF. As DNA, the CDR3 is TGTGCCATCCTCGCGGGGGAGAAGCTGTTTTTT.

In its sample, this clone was seen once. The chain links TRBV9 to TRBJ2-5; D is possibly TRBD1 (6 bases). V dropped 1 base and J dropped 2 bases, with 9 bases sitting between them. This CDR3 has 14 residues. CDR1 SGDLS and CDR2 YYNGEE come from the germline V gene. DNA of the CDR3: TGTGCCAGCAGCGTAAATACAGGGCAAGAGACCCAGTACTTC. Encoded protein: CASSVNTGQETQYF.

Comment on this clone: Additional DNA sequences in this sample encode the identical CDR3. The rearrangement joins TRBV15 to TRBJ2-7, with a possible D match to TRBD2 (5 bases). Per the germline V gene, CDR1 is LNHNV and CDR2 is YYDKDF (reference sequence). The CDR3 spans 13 residues. The V end was cut by 0 bases, the J end by 4 bases, with 7 bases between. In DNA form, the CDR3 reads TGTGCCACCAGCAGAGATCGGGGTTACGAGCAGTACTTC. It is translated as CATSRDRGYEQYF.

The gene calls are TRBV7-9 and TRBJ1-1; weak D call: TRBD1 (6 bases). The CDR3 is 15 residues long. Trimming left V 5 bases short and J 0 bases short, with 13 bases between. CDR1 is SEHNR, CDR2 FQNEAQ, per germline (reference sequence). The DNA for the CDR3 is TGTGCCAGCAGCGACCGCAGGGGCATGAACACTGAAGCTTTCTTT. It yields the protein CASSDRRGMNTEAFF.

V is TRBV5-4 and J is TRBJ1-3; 11 bases line up with TRBD1. CDR1 SGHNT and CDR2 YYREEE come from the germline V gene (reference sequence). Unmatched junction bases numbered 5, after V lost 4 bases and J lost 2 bases. The CDR3 has 16 amino acids. CDR3 DNA sequence: TGTGCCAGCAGCGAAGGACAGGGGGCGACTGGAAACACCATATATTTT. It translates to CASSEGQGATGNTIYF. Based on the CDR3 plus reference TRBV5-4 and TRBJ1-3, the full variable domain is ETGVTQSPTHLIKTRGQQVTLRCSSQSGHNTVSWYQQALGQGPQFIFQYYREEENGRGNFPPRFSGLQFPNYSSELNVNALELDDSALYLCASSEGQGATGNTIYFGEGSWLTVV.

This chain links TRBV5-1 with TRBJ1-2, with D perhaps TRBD1 (6 bases). CDR1 and CDR2 (germline): SGHRS, YFSETQ. Trimming stripped 0 bases from V and 6 bases from J, with 12 bases between. CDR3 length equals 14 residues. CDR3 DNA sequence: TGCGCCAGCAGCTTGGACAGGGCGGTGAATGGCTACACCTTC. It codes for CASSLDRAVNGYTF.

The chain combines TRBV5-4 with TRBJ2-1; TRBD2 agrees at 11 bases. V lost 0 bases, J lost 7 bases, and 6 bases stayed unmatched. Per germline, CDR1 SGHNT and CDR2 YYREEE (reference sequence). This CDR3 contains 16 residues. The chain's CDR3 is CASSLVGSGRGNEQFF. In nucleotides, the CDR3 is TGTGCCAGCAGCTTGGTCGGTAGCGGGAGGGGGAATGAGCAGTTCTTC.

V is TRBV7-2 and J is TRBJ2-2; possible D gene TRBD2, 6 bases. The CDR3 is 16 residues long. Trimming stripped 0 bases from V and 6 bases from J, with 14 bases between. Germline-derived CDR1 and CDR2 are SGHTA and FQGNSA. The CDR3 DNA reads as TGTGCCAGCAGCTTAGCGGGAGGTGGAGGTGCCGGGGAGCTGTTTTTT. This translates into CASSLAGGGGAGELFF.

V usage is TRBV20-1 and J usage is TRBJ1-1; D gene unclear. V was pared by 6 bases and J by 1 base, with 9 bases between. Germline assignment: CDR1 DFQATT and CDR2 SNEGSKA (reference sequence). The CDR3 is made up of 12 amino acids. The CDR3 sequence is CSASTQNTEAFF. For the CDR3, the DNA is TGCAGTGCCAGTACACAGAACACTGAAGCTTTCTTT.